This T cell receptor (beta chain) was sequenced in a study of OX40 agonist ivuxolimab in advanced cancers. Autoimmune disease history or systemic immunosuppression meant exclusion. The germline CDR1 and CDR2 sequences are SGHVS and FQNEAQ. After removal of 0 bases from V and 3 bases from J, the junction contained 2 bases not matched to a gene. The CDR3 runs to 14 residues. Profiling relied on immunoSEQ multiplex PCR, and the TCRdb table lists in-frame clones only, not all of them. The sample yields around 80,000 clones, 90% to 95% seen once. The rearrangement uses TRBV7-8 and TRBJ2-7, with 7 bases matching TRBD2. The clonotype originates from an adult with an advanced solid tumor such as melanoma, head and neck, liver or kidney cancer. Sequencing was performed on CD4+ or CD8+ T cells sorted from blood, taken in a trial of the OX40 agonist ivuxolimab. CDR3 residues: CASSLAERDYEQYF. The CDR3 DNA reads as TGTGCCAGCAGCTTAGCGGAGCGGGACTACGAGCAGTACTTC. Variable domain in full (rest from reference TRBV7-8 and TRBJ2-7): GAGVSQSPRYKVAKRGQDVALRCDPISGHVSLFWYQQALGQGPEFLTYFQNEAQLDKSGLPSDRFFAERPEGSVSTLKIQRTQQEDSAVYLCASSLAERDYEQYFGPGTRLTVT.